This T cell receptor (beta chain) comes out of a study of blood T cell repertoires in COVID-19. As for the study in general: The United States, Italy and Spain were the sources of the acute and convalescent COVID-19 samples. In each case, the material was cDNA or gDNA derived from T cells, B-cell-depleted T cells, or PBMCs.

Germline V gene lookup returns CDR1 LGHDT and CDR2 YNNKEL (reference sequence). The CDR3 spans 13 residues. V trimming: 4 bases; J trimming: 6 bases; junction bases outside the gene matches: 6. Profiling relied on immunoSEQ multiplex PCR, and the TCRdb table lists in-frame clones only, not all of them. The sample lists approximately 240,000 clones, about 85% seen once, with 2.9% in the top ten. This chain uses TRBV3-1 (or the pseudogene TRBV3-2) with TRBJ2-7, with 7 bases that match TRBD2. Sequenced sample: peripheral blood. The sequence derives from a man between 50 and 59 years old who had recovered from COVID-19. The CDR3 reads CASSRAGAVEQYF. CDR3 sequence (DNA): TGTGCCAGCAGCCGGGCGGGAGCGGTCGAGCAGTACTTC.